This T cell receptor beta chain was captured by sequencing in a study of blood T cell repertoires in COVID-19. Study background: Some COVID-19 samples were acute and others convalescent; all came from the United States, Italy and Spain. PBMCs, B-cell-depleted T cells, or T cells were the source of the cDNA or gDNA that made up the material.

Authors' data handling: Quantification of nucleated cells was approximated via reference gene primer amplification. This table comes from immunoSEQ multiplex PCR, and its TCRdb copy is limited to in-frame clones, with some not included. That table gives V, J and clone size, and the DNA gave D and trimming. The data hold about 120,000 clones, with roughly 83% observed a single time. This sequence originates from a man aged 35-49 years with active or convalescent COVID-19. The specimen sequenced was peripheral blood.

The CDR3 protein is CASSPLLPGLAVSNEQFF. The CDR3 DNA reads TGTGCCAGCAGTCCTTTGTTACCGGGACTAGCGGTTTCTAATGAGCAGTTCTTC. This chain uses TRBV6-6 with TRBJ2-1, with 11 bases matching TRBD2. The CDR3 length is 18 residues. Trimming at V came to 5 bases and at J to 7 bases, leaving 16 bases not matched to a gene. CDR1 and CDR2 (germline): MNHNY, SVGAGI (reference sequence).